Presented here are 5 T cell receptor beta chains from one specimen sequenced in a study of cytomegalovirus exposure and HLA in healthy donors. Primers for the PCR totalled 60 Vbeta and 13 Jbeta. Profiling relied on immunoSEQ multiplex PCR, and the TCRdb table lists in-frame clones only, not all of them. The sample includes just over 200,000 clones, approximately 80% seen only once; the top ten take about 1.7%. Sequencing was performed on PBMCs. The receptors stem from a man in his forties or fifties in good health and CMV-seronegative.

This clone was found once. This chain links TRBV28 with TRBJ1-5; maybe TRBD1 (6 bases). This CDR3 contains 15 residues. From germline, CDR1 is MDHEN and CDR2 SYDVKM. Trimming stripped 6 bases from V and 2 bases from J, with 14 bases between. In DNA form, the CDR3 reads TGTGCCAGCAGGGCCGGGGGGCTAGGCAATCAGCCCCAGCATTTT. It translates to CASRAGGLGNQPQHF.

This clone turned up a few times. V is TRBV11-2 and J is TRBJ2-3; maybe TRBD1 (6 bases). Germline V lookup: CDR1 SGHAT, CDR2 FQNNGV. The CDR3 has 15 residues. Trimming pared 2 bases from V and 3 bases from J, leaving 12 bases between. CDR3 loop: CASSLTRGRTDTQYF. Here the CDR3 DNA reads TGTGCCAGCAGCTTAACCAGGGGTCGGACAGATACGCAGTATTTT.

The CDR3 here is CASSFSTGGPETQYF. The CDR3 DNA sequence: TGTGCCAGCAGCTTCTCGACAGGGGGGCCGGAGACCCAGTACTTC. The chain combines TRBV11-2 with TRBJ2-5; 9 bases map to TRBD1. Looked up from germline, CDR1 is SGHAT and CDR2 is FQNNGV. This CDR3 spans 15 amino acids. V was clipped by 3 bases and J by 5 bases; unmatched bases: 7.

V is TRBV5-1 and J is TRBJ1-1; D remains ambiguous. This CDR3 comprises 14 residues. The V end was cut by 6 bases, the J end by 3 bases, with 15 bases between. Germline loops: CDR1 SGHRS, CDR2 YFSETQ. CDR3 in amino acids: CASTRTGGDTEAFF. The CDR3, as DNA: TGCGCCAGCACCCGGACCGGCGGGGACACTGAAGCTTTCTTT.

The chain is built from TRBV30 and TRBJ2-1; tentative D call: TRBD2 (5 bases). With 2 bases removed from V and 9 bases from J, the gap between germline ends came to 11 bases. The CDR3 sequence is 12 residues long. Germline CDR1 and CDR2: GTSNPN and SVGIG (reference sequence). CDR3: CAWSPLAGEQFF. The DNA of the CDR3 is TGTGCCTGGAGTCCTCTAGCCGGTGAGCAGTTCTTC.